Each of the 7 T cell receptor beta chains below was sequenced from the same sample in a study of metastatic and nonmetastatic thyroid tumors. None of the patients had undergone any treatment ahead of thyroid surgery. TCRdb re-called the PCR reads through MiXCR. The sample includes over 55,000 clones, more than 25% seen only once; the top ten take around a sixth. Sequenced: blood. Source of these receptors: a female donor with papillary thyroid cancer or a benign thyroid nodule (not recorded which). Some clones in this sample may be carry-over from other donors' samples.

This clone was counted a few times. This chain connects TRBV19 to TRBJ2-7, with D perhaps TRBD1 or TRBD2 (5 bases each). V was shortened by 4 bases and J by 7 bases, with 14 bases between the two germline ends. CDR1 and CDR2 from the germline V gene are LNHDA and SQIVND (reference sequence). This CDR3 is built from 13 residues. CDR3: CASSKRGDGEQYF. CDR3 in DNA: TGTGCCAGTAGTAAGCGAGGGGATGGGGAGCAGTACTTC.

The V and J genes are TRBV6-2 or TRBV6-3 and TRBJ1-1, with a tentative D call TRBD1 (5 bases). CDR3 length: 14 amino acids. The ends were cut back, 8 bases at V and 4 bases at J, with 17 bases in the middle. The germline CDR1 and CDR2 sequences are MNHEY and SVGEGT. CDR3 DNA: TGTGCCAGCTGGACAAGGACCGTGAGCACTGAAGCTTTCTTT. It yields the protein CASWTRTVSTEAFF.

By share, this clone counts as medium-sized. J is TRBJ1-6 and V is TRBV19; a weak D match, TRBD1 (5 bases). The CDR3 is 15 amino acids. Looked up from germline, CDR1 is LNHDA and CDR2 is SQIVND (reference sequence). The ends were cut back, 6 bases at V and 10 bases at J, with 19 bases in the middle. DNA for the CDR3: TGTGCCAGTAGCAGGCCCCCAGAAGGGGACTCACCCCTCCACTTT. Translation: CASSRPPEGDSPLHF.

This clone was seen a handful of times. This chain uses TRBV6-5 with TRBJ1-3, with TRBD1 matching over 8 bases. J lost 2 bases, V lost 3 bases, and 12 bases had no gene match. The CDR3 spans 18 residues. Germline V gene sequence: CDR1 MNHEY, CDR2 SVGAGI. This chain's CDR3 is CASSYRTGKRAAGNTIYF. In DNA form, the CDR3 reads TGTGCCAGCAGTTATCGGACAGGGAAGAGAGCTGCTGGAAACACCATATATTTT.

This clone ranks as large. The genes are TRBV19 and TRBJ2-7; D is unresolved. Germline CDR1 and CDR2: LNHDA and SQIVND (reference sequence). Trimming left V 5 bases short and J 1 base short, with 9 bases between. The CDR3 has 13 residues. CDR3 residues: CASSASISYEQYF. The CDR3 DNA reads TGTGCCAGTAGTGCCAGTATATCCTACGAGCAGTACTTC. The full variable domain, its missing parts supplied by reference TRBV19 and TRBJ2-7, is DGGITQSPKYLFRKEGQNVTLSCEQNLNHDAMYWYRQDPGQGLRLIYYSQIVNDFQKGDIAEGYSVSREKKESFPLTVTSAQKNPTAFYLCASSASISYEQYFGPGTRLTVT.

This clone appeared many times. The gene calls are TRBV7-9 and TRBJ2-3; 12 bases line up with TRBD1. Trimming removed 6 bases from V and 7 bases from J; junction bases left unmatched: 5. The CDR3 totals 14 residues. The germline CDR1 and CDR2 sequences are SEHNR and FQNEAQ (reference sequence). The CDR3 DNA is TGTGCCAGCAGGCCGGGACAGGGGGCGAATACGCAGTATTTT. It encodes CASRPGQGANTQYF.

The CDR3 coding sequence is TGCAGTGCTAGTCTAATGGCGGATGGCTACACCTTC. Translating it yields CSASLMADGYTF. The genes are TRBV20-1 and TRBJ1-2, with D uncertain. CDR3 length equals 12 residues. CDR1 is DFQATT and CDR2 is SNEGSKA in the germline V gene (reference sequence). The V gene lost 3 bases and the J gene lost 6 bases, with 11 bases spanning the gap.